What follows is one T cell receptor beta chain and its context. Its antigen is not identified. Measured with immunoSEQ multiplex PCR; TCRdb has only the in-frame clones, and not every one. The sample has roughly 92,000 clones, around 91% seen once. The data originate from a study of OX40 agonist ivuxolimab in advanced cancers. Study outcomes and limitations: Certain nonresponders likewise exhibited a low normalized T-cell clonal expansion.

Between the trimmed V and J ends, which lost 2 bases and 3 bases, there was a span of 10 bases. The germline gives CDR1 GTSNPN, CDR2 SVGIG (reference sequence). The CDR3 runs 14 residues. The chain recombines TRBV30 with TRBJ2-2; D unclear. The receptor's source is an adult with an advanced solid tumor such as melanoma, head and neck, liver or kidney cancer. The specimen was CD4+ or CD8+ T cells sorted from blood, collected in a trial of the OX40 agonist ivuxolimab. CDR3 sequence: CAWSPFKHTGELFF. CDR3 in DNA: TGTGCCTGGAGTCCGTTTAAGCACACCGGGGAGCTGTTTTTT.